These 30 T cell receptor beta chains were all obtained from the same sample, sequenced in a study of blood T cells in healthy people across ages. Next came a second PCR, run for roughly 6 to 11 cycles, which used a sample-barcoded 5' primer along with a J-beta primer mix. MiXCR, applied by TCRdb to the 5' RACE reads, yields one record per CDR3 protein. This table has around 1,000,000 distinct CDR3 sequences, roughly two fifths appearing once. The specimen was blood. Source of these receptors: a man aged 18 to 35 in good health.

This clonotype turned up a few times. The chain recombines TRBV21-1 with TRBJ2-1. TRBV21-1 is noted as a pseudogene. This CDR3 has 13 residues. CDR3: CASSKGGKLEQFF. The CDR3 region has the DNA TGTGCCAGCAGCAAAGGTGGGAAACTAGAGCAGTTCTTC.

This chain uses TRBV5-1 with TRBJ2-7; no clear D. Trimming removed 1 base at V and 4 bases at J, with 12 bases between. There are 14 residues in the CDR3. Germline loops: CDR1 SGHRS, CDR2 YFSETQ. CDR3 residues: CASSLYGSSYEQYF. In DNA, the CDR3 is TGCGCCAGCAGCTTGTACGGCAGTTCGTACGAGCAGTACTTC.

The CDR3 bases are TGTGCCAGCACCAGGGGAGCGACTAGCAGCGAGCAGTACTTC. Its translation is CASTRGATSSEQYF. The chain carries TRBV6-6 and TRBJ2-5, with a tentative D call TRBD2 (7 bases). The J call may be faulty, since TRBJ2-7 better matches the DNA end. The CDR3 loop spans 14 amino acids. Germline-derived CDR1 and CDR2 are MNHNY and SVGAGI (reference sequence).

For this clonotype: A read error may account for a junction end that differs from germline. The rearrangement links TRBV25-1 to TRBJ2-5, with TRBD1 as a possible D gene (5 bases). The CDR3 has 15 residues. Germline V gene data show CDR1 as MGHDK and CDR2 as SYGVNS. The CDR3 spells CASSEYGQIQETRYF. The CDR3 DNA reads TGTGCCAGCAGTGAATACGGACAAATCCAAGAGACCCGGTACTTC.

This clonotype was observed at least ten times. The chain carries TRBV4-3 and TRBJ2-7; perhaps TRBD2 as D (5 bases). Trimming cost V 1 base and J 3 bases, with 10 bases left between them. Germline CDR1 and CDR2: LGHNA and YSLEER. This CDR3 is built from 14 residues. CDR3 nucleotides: TGCGCCAGCAGCCAAGGGTCAGGACTCTACGAGCAGTACTTC. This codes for CASSQGSGLYEQYF.

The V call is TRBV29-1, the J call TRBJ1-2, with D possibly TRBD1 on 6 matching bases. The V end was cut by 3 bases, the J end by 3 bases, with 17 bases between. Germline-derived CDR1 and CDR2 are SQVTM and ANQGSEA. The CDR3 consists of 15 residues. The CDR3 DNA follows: TGCAGCGTTGAGATTAATGGGGGGCGCCACTATGGCTACACCTTC. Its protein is CSVEINGGRHYGYTF.

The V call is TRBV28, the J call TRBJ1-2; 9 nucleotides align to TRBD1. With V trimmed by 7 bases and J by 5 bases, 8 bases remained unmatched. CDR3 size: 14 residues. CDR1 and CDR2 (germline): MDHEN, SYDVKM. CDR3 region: CASTPGTGKYGYTF. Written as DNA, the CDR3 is TGTGCCAGCACCCCCGGGACAGGGAAGTATGGCTACACCTTC.

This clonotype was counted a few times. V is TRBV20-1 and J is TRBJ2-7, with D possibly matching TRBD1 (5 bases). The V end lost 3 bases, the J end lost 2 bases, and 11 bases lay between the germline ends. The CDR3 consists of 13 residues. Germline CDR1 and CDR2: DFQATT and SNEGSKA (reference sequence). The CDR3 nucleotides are TGCAGTGCTAGCCAGCAGGGTCCCTACGAGCAGTACTTC. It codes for CSASQQGPYEQYF.

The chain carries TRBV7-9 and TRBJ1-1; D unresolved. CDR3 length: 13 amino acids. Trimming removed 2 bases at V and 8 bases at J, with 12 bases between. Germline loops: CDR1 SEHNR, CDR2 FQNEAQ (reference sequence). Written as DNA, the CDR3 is TGTGCCAGCAGCTTATACGCAGCGGGGGAAGCTTTCTTT. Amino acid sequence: CASSLYAAGEAFF.

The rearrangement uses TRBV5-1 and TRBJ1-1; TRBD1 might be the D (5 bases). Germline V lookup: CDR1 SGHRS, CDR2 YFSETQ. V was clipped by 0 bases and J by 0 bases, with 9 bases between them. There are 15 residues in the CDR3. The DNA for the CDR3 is TGCGCCAGCAGCTTGGCGGGGGGGATGAACACTGAAGCTTTCTTT. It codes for CASSLAGGMNTEAFF.

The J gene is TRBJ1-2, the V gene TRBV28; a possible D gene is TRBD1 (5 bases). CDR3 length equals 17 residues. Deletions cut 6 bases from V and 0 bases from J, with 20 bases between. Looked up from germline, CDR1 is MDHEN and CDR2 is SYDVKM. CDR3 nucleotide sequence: TGTGCCAGCAGGGGTACCGGGACGCCTTTTTCTAACTATGGCTACACCTTC. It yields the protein CASRGTGTPFSNYGYTF.

The CDR3 DNA follows: TGCAGTGTGATGAAGGGGATGGATACGCAGTATTTT. Protein: CSVMKGMDTQYF. V usage is TRBV20-1 and J usage is TRBJ2-3, with TRBD1 as a possible D gene (5 bases). Deletions cut 7 bases from V and 6 bases from J, with 14 bases between. From germline, CDR1 is DFQATT and CDR2 SNEGSKA (reference sequence). The CDR3 is 12 amino acids.

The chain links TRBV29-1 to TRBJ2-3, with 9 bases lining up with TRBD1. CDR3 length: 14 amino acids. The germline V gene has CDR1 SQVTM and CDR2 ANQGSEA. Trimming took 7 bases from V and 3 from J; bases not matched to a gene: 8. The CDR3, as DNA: TGCAGCGGAGAGGGACAGGGTGCGACAGATACGCAGTATTTT. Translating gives CSGEGQGATDTQYF.

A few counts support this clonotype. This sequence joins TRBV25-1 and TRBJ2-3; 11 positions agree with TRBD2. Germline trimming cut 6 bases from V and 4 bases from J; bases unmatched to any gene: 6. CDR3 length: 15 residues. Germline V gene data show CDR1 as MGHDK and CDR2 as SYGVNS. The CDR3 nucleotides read TGTGCCAGCAGACGGGATAGCGGGGGGGCAGATACGCAGTATTTT. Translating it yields CASRRDSGGADTQYF.

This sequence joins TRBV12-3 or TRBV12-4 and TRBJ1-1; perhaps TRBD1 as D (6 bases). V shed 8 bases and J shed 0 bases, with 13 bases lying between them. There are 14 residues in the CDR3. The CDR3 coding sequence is TGTGCCAGCCGATTGGACAGCATGAACACTGAAGCTTTCTTT. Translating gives CASRLDSMNTEAFF.

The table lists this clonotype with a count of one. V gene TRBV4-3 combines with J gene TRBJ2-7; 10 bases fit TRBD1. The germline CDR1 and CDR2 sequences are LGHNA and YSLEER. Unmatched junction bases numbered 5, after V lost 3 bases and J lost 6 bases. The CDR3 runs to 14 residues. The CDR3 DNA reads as TGCGCCAGCAGCCACGGGACAGGGGTTGCCGAGCAGTACTTC. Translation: CASSHGTGVAEQYF.

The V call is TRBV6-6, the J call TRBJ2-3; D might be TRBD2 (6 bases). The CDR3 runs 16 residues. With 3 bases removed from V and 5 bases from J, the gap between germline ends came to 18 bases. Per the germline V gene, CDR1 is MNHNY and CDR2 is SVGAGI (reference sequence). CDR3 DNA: TGTGCCAGCAGTTATGGCGGGGCCTTAAGCGGAGATACGCAGTATTTT. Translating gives CASSYGGALSGDTQYF.

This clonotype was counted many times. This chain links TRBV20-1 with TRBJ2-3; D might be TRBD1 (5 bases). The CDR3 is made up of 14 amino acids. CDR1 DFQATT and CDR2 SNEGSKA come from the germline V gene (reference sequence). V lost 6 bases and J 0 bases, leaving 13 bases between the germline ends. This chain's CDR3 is CSALPTASTDTQYF. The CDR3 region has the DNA TGCAGTGCCCTCCCGACAGCTAGCACAGATACGCAGTATTTT.

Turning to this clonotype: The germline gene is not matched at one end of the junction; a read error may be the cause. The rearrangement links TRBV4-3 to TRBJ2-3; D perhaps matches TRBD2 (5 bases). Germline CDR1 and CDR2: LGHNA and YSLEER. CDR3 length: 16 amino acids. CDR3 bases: TGCGCCAGCAGCCAAGAAAGGAGGACCCGCACAGATACGCGGTATTTT. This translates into CASSQERRTRTDTRYF.

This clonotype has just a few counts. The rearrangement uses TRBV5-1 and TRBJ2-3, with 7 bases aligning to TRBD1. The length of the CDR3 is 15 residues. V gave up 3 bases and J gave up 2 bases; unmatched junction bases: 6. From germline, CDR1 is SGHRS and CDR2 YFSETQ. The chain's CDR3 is CASSWGQIFTDTQYF. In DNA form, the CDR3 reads TGCGCCAGCAGCTGGGGACAGATTTTCACAGATACGCAGTATTTT.

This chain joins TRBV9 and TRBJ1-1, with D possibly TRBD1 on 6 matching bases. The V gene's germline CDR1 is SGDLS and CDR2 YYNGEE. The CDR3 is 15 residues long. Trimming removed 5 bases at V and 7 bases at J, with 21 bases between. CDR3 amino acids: CASRRGEGGPREAFF. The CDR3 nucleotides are TGTGCCAGCAGGAGGGGGGAGGGGGGCCCTCGTGAAGCTTTCTTT. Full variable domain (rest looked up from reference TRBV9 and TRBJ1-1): DSGVTQTPKHLITATGQRVTLRCSPRSGDLSVYWYQQSLDQGLQFLIQYYNGEERAKGNILERFSAQQFPDLHSELNLSSLELGDSALYFCASRRGEGGPREAFFGQGTRLTVV.

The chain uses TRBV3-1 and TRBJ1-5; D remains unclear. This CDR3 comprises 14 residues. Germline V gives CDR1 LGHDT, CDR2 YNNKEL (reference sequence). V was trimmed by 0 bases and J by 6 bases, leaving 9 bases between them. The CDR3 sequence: CASSQEVGSQPQHF. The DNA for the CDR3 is TGTGCCAGCAGCCAAGAAGTGGGGTCTCAGCCCCAGCATTTT. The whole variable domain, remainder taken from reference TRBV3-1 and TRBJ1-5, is DTAVSQTPKYLVTQMGNDKSIKCEQNLGHDTMYWYKQDSKKFLKIMFSYNNKELIINETVPNRFSPKSPDKAHLNLHINSLELGDSAVYFCASSQEVGSQPQHFGDGTRLSIL.

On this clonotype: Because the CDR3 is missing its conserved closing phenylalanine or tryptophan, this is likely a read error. CDR3 sequence: CSAKGSPETQYV. As DNA, the CDR3 is TGCAGCGCAAAGGGGTCCCCGGAGACCCAGTACGTC. The rearrangement joins TRBV29-1 to TRBJ2-4; tentatively, D is TRBD1 (5 bases). The end of the DNA aligns better with TRBJ2-5, so the J call may be wrong. The CDR3 loop spans 12 amino acids. Germline-derived CDR1 and CDR2 are SQVTM and ANQGSEA.

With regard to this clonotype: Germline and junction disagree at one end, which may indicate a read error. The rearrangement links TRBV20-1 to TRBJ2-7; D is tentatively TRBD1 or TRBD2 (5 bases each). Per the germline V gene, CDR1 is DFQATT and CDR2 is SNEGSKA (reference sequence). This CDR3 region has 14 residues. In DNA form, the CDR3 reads TGCAGTGTTAGAGGGGCCGAGAGCTCCTACGAGCAGTACTTC. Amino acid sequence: CSVRGAESSYEQYF.

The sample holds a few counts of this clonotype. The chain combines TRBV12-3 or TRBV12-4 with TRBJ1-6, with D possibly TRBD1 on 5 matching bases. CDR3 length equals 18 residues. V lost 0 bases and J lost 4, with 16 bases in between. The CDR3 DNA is TGTGCCAGCAGTTTAGCGGCAGGGAGAACTTATTATAATTCACCCCTCCACTTT. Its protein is CASSLAAGRTYYNSPLHF.

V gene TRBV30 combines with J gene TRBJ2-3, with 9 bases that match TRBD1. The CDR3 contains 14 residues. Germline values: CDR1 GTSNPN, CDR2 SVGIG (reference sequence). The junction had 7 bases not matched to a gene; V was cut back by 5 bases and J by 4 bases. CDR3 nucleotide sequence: TGTGCCTGGGAAACAGGGGGCGGAGCAGATACGCAGTATTTT. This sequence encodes CAWETGGGADTQYF.

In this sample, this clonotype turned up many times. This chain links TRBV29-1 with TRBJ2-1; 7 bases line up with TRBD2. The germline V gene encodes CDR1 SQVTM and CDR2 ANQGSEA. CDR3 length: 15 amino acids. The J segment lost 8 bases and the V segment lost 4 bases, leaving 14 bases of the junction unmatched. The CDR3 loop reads CSVVTWEGMGHEQFF. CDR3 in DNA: TGCAGCGTTGTCACATGGGAGGGAATGGGCCATGAGCAGTTCTTC.

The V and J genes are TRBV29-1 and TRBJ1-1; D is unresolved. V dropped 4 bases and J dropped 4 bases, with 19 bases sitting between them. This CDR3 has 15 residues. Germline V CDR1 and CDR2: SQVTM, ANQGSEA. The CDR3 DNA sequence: TGCAGCGTTGCACACGGGGAGAGCGGTCCCACTGAAGCTTTCTTT. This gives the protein CSVAHGESGPTEAFF.

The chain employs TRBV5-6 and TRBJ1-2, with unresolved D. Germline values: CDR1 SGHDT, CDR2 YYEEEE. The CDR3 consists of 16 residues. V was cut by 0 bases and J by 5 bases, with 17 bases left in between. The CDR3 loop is CASSLGLELSGYGYTF. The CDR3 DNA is TGTGCCAGCAGCTTGGGTCTGGAACTGAGCGGGTATGGCTACACCTTC.

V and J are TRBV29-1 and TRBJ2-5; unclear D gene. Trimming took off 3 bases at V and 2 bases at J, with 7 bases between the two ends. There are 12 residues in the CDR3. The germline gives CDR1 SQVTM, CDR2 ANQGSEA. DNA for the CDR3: TGCAGCGTTGAGGTCCAACAAGAGACCCAGTACTTC. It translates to CSVEVQQETQYF.